The clone carrying this T cell receptor beta chain has a single count. Per the germline V gene, CDR1 is SGHTA and CDR2 is FQGTGA. V lost 4 bases, J lost 7 bases, and 7 bases lay in between. The CDR3 loop spans 12 amino acids. Study processing details: Amplification of reference gene primers provided the estimated nucleated cell counts. The repertoire was sequenced with immunoSEQ multiplex PCR; TCRdb's copy has only in-frame clones and lacks some. V and J calls plus clone size are reproduced from that table; the DNA served to infer D and trimming. The sample lists 100,000 to 150,000 clones, 70% to 80% occurring once. The record originates from a study of blood T cell repertoires in COVID-19. Turning to the study itself: The study drew acute and convalescent COVID-19 samples from the United States, Italy and Spain.

This clonotype was obtained from a human donor in a cohort sampled during active COVID-19. The V and J genes are TRBV7-3 and TRBJ2-2; no clear D gene. Specimen: peripheral blood. CDR3 loop: CASSSSNGELFF. The DNA of the CDR3 is TGTGCCAGCAGCTCTAGTAACGGGGAGCTGTTTTTT.